Listed below are T cell receptor beta chains from one sample, sequenced in a study of blood T cell repertoires in COVID-19. Assay used: immunoSEQ multiplex PCR; TCRdb lists only in-frame clones, some missing. The sample comprises around 60,000 clones, 80% to 90% of which are singletons, and roughly 8% rests with the top ten. The sample taken for sequencing was peripheral blood. These receptors were obtained from a human donor with active COVID-19. The donor label of this sample is uncertain. The CDR3 runs from the conserved cysteine through the conserved F or W. The D gene is left open where the match is weak. Clone sizes are given selectively: once, few, many, or a class where the clone is expanded.

len	v_gene	d_gene	j_gene	abundance	CDR3nt	CDR3aa
18	TRBV9	TRBD1	TRBJ1-4	once	TGTGCCAGCAGCGTAGGCCTACGAACAGGGGCAACTAATGAAAAACTGTTTTTT	CASSVGLRTGATNEKLFF
15	TRBV4-2	NA	TRBJ2-1	NA	TGTGCCAGCAGCCAAGAGTTCGTAACCTACAATGAGCAGTTCTTC	CASSQEFVTYNEQFF
15	TRBV5-8	TRBD1	TRBJ1-4	NA	TGTGCCAGCAGCTCGGGACAGGGAGGAGGAGAAAAACTGTTTTTT	CASSSGQGGGEKLFF
16	TRBV6-2/TRBV6-3	TRBD2	TRBJ2-3	NA	TGTGCCAGCAGTCAAGCTACGGGACTAGCGCTAGATACGCAGTATTTT	CASSQATGLALDTQYF
15	TRBV3-1/TRBV3-2	NA	TRBJ1-2	few	TGTGCCAGCAGCCAAGATCGACAGGCCACATATGGCTACACCTTC	CASSQDRQATYGYTF
14	TRBV7-9	NA	TRBJ2-7	NA	TGTGCCAGCAGCTTAGGGCAGGGTAGGGACGAGCAGTACTTC	CASSLGQGRDEQYF
18	TRBV3-1/TRBV3-2	NA	TRBJ2-4	NA	TGTGCCAGCAGCCAAGTAGGGGGTAAGACCCTAGCCAAAAACATTCAGTACTTC	CASSQVGGKTLAKNIQYF
14	TRBV7-8	NA	TRBJ2-7	NA	TGTGCCAGCAGCTCCAGGGGGGAGTTCTACGAGCAGTACTTC	CASSSRGEFYEQYF
16	TRBV5-1	TRBD2	TRBJ2-7	NA	TGCGCCAGCAGCTTGGATCCCACTAGCGGGGTATACGAGCAGTACTTC	CASSLDPTSGVYEQYF
15	TRBV7-8	TRBD2	TRBJ2-3	NA	TGTGCCAGCAGCCTGCTAGCGGGGGGGCGAGATACGCAGTATTTT	CASSLLAGGRDTQYF
15	TRBV5-1	TRBD2	TRBJ2-1	NA	TGCGCCAGCTACCGGGAGGCCCTAACCTACAATGAGCAGTTCTTC	CASYREALTYNEQFF
15	TRBV4-3	TRBD2	TRBJ2-1	NA	TGCGCCAGCAGCCAAGAAGGCGGGGGGGCAACTGAGCAGTTCTTC	CASSQEGGGATEQFF
13	TRBV5-4	TRBD1	TRBJ2-7	NA	TGTGCCAGCAGCCTCTGGACAGGGTACGAGCAGTACTTC	CASSLWTGYEQYF
13	TRBV21-1	NA	TRBJ1-4	NA	TGTGCCAGCCAGGGACAGGGTAATGAAAAACTGTTTTTT	CASQGQGNEKLFF
15	TRBV7-9	TRBD1	TRBJ2-5	NA	TGTGCCAGCAGCGCCCGGGACAGCAAAAAAGAGACCCAGTACTTC	CASSARDSKKETQYF
16	TRBV11-2	NA	TRBJ1-4	NA	TGTGCCAGCAGCTTAACAACAGGGCTCCCTAATGAAAAACTGTTTTTT	CASSLTTGLPNEKLFF
15	TRBV27	NA	TRBJ2-4	NA	TGTGCCAGCAGTTTATCTGGGGGAATAAAGGGGGTTCAGTACTTC	CASSLSGGIKGVQYF
14	TRBV5-6	NA	TRBJ2-3	NA	TGTGCCAGCAGCTCCACACAGGGTGCAGATACGCAGTATTTT	CASSSTQGADTQYF
13	TRBV9	NA	TRBJ2-5	NA	TGTGCCAGCAGCGTTCCCCGGGGAGAGACCCAGTACTTC	CASSVPRGETQYF
17	TRBV7-6	TRBD2	TRBJ2-3	once	TGTGCCAGCAGCTTAGGAGCTCTAGCGGTGATCACAGATACGCAGTATTTT	CASSLGALAVITDTQYF
14	TRBV30	NA	TRBJ1-6	NA	TGTGCCTGGAGTCCCACGACGGGGAATTCACCCCTCCACTTT	CAWSPTTGNSPLHF
15	TRBV6-4	TRBD1	TRBJ1-2	NA	TGTGCCAGCAGTGAAGCAGGGGGCGCGGGCTATGGCTACACCTTC	CASSEAGGAGYGYTF
16	TRBV6-5	TRBD2	TRBJ2-7	NA	TGTGCCAGCAGTTACTCGATAAGCGGGGGTACCTACGAGCAGTACTTC	CASSYSISGGTYEQYF
13	TRBV28	NA	TRBJ1-2	NA	TGTGCCAGCAGTTTCCAGGGTACCTATGGCTACACCTTC	CASSFQGTYGYTF
16	TRBV7-3	TRBD1	TRBJ1-2	NA	TGTGCCAGCAGCTTAATGGTCGACAGGGCGAGATATGGCTACACCTTC	CASSLMVDRARYGYTF
15	TRBV4-3	NA	TRBJ2-5	NA	TGCGCCAGCAGCCAAGGGGAGCAGCGGTTAGAGACCCAGTACTTC	CASSQGEQRLETQYF
15	TRBV6-2/TRBV6-3	TRBD1	TRBJ1-5	NA	TGTGCCAGCAGCCGAACAGGGGGGCTCGGGCAGCCCCAGCATTTT	CASSRTGGLGQPQHF
17	TRBV11-2	TRBD2	TRBJ2-3	NA	TGTGCCAGCAGCTTGTATCCGGGACTAGCGGACACAGATACGCAGTATTTT	CASSLYPGLADTDTQYF
11	TRBV30	NA	TRBJ2-7	NA	TGTGCCTCCGAAGGGGGTTACGAGCAGTACTTC	CASEGGYEQYF
15	TRBV19	NA	TRBJ1-1	NA	TGTGCCAGTAGTATAGGGGGGCAGTTGAACACTGAAGCTTTCTTT	CASSIGGQLNTEAFF
14	TRBV7-2	TRBD1	TRBJ2-7	NA	TGTGCCAGCGGCCTAGGGACAGGCCCCCACGAGCAGTACTTC	CASGLGTGPHEQYF
20	TRBV19	TRBD1	TRBJ1-6	once	TGTGCCAGTAGTGGGCGACAGGGTCAAGACCTGAGCTCCTATAATTCACCCCTCCACTTT	CASSGRQGQDLSSYNSPLHF
13	TRBV7-9	NA	TRBJ1-5	NA	TGTGCCAGCAGCTTAGGAGGAGCACAGCCCCAGCATTTT	CASSLGGAQPQHF
14	TRBV30	NA	TRBJ2-2	NA	TGTGCCTGGAGTGTTCGACGGGATACCGGGGAGCTGTTTTTT	CAWSVRRDTGELFF
12	TRBV6-5	NA	TRBJ1-1	NA	TGTGCCAGCAGTCGTAGGAACACTGAAGCTTTCTTT	CASSRRNTEAFF